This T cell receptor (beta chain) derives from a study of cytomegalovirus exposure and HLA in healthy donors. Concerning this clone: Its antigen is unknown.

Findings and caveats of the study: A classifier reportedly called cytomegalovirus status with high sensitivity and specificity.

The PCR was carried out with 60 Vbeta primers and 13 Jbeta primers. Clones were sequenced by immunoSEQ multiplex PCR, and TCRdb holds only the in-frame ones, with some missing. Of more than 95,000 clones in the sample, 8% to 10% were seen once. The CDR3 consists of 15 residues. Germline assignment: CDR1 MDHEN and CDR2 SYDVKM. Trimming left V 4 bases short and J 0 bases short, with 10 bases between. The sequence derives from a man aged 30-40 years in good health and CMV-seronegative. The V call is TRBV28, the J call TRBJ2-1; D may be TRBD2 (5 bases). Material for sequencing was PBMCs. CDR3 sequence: CASSSGGLSYNEQFF. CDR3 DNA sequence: TGTGCCAGCAGTTCTGGCGGGCTCTCCTACAATGAGCAGTTCTTC.